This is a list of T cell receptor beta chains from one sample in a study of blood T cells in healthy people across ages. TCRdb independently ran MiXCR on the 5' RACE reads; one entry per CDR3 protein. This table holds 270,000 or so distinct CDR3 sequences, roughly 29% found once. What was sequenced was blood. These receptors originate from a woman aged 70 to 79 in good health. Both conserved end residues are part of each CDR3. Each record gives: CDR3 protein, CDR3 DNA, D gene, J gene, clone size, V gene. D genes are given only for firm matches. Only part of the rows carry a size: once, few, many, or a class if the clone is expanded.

CDR3: CSVETGYNEQFF; DNA: TGCAGCGTTGAGACGGGGTACAATGAGCAGTTCTTC; D: -; J: TRBJ2-1; size: many; V: TRBV29-1
CDR3: CASSLLGGASSYNEQFF; DNA: TGCGCCAGCAGCTTGTTAGGTGGCGCAAGCTCCTACAATGAGCAGTTCTTC; D: -; J: TRBJ2-1; size: -; V: TRBV5-1
CDR3: CASSLSAAAAGANVLTF; DNA: TGTGCCAGCAGCTTAAGTGCGGCAGCTGCAGGGGCCAACGTCCTGACTTTC; D: -; J: TRBJ2-6; size: few; V: TRBV7-3
CDR3: CASSPQVRLPGTEAFF; DNA: TGTGCCAGCAGTCCCCAAGTTCGGCTTCCGGGGACTGAAGCTTTCTTT; D: -; J: TRBJ1-1; size: -; V: TRBV12-3/TRBV12-4
CDR3: CSARIGYGQPQHF; DNA: TGCAGTGCTAGAATAGGGTACGGTCAGCCCCAGCATTTT; D: -; J: TRBJ1-5; size: few; V: TRBV20-1
CDR3: CASSFDQNEQYF; DNA: TGCGCCAGCAGCTTCGACCAGAACGAGCAGTACTTC; D: -; J: TRBJ2-7; size: once; V: TRBV5-1
CDR3: CASSPSDGGSEQYF; DNA: TGTGCCAGCAGTCCCTCGGACGGGGGGAGCGAGCAGTACTTC; D: TRBD2; J: TRBJ2-7; size: -; V: TRBV27
CDR3: CASSSGGRGYNEQFF; DNA: TGTGCCAGCAGCTCCGGCGGGAGAGGGTACAATGAGCAGTTCTTC; D: TRBD2; J: TRBJ2-1; size: many; V: TRBV5-5
CDR3: CASSSRQGLNSPLHF; DNA: TGTGCCAGCAGCTCCCGACAGGGGCTAAATTCACCCCTCCACTTT; D: TRBD1; J: TRBJ1-6; size: -; V: TRBV7-9
CDR3: CASSPFSGANVLTF; DNA: TGTGCCAGCAGCCCATTCTCTGGGGCCAACGTCCTGACTTTC; D: -; J: TRBJ2-6; size: few; V: TRBV7-3
CDR3: CASSPGQGRGTGELFF; DNA: TGTGCCAGCAGTCCCGGACAGGGGAGGGGCACCGGGGAGCTGTTTTTT; D: TRBD1; J: TRBJ2-2; size: -; V: TRBV5-6
CDR3: CASSFGTSISEQYF; DNA: TGTGCCAGCAGTTTTGGGACTAGCATCTCCGAGCAGTACTTC; D: TRBD2; J: TRBJ2-7; size: few; V: TRBV28
CDR3: CASSLRGGVEAFF; DNA: TGTGCCAGCAGCTTGAGGGGGGGAGTTGAAGCTTTCTTT; D: -; J: TRBJ1-1; size: -; V: TRBV7-9
CDR3: CASSPPGTSEAFF; DNA: TGTGCCAGCAGCCCTCCCGGGACATCTGAAGCTTTCTTT; D: -; J: TRBJ1-1; size: -; V: TRBV7-3
CDR3: CASSATTGAKNIQYF; DNA: TGTGCCAGCAGCGCAACAACAGGGGCCAAAAACATTCAGTACTTC; D: -; J: TRBJ2-4; size: few; V: TRBV7-8
CDR3: CASTYGQGKQPQHF; DNA: TGTGCCAGCACCTATGGACAGGGGAAACAGCCCCAGCATTTT; D: TRBD1; J: TRBJ1-5; size: -; V: TRBV12-3/TRBV12-4
CDR3: CSVEDRSSYNEQFF; DNA: TGCAGCGTTGAAGATCGGAGCTCCTACAATGAGCAGTTCTTC; D: -; J: TRBJ2-1; size: -; V: TRBV29-1
CDR3: CASSFKGGSSYGQYF; DNA: TGTGCCAGCAGCTTCAAGGGGGGAAGCTCCTACGGGCAGTACTTC; D: -; J: TRBJ2-7; size: -; V: TRBV7-2
CDR3: CASSYDSIQETQYF; DNA: TGTGCCAGCAGTTACGACTCAATCCAAGAGACCCAGTACTTC; D: -; J: TRBJ2-5; size: -; V: TRBV6-6
CDR3: CASSLGLAGIVSEQFF; DNA: TGTGCCAGCAGCTTAGGTCTAGCGGGGATTGTGAGTGAGCAGTTCTTC; D: TRBD2; J: TRBJ2-1; size: -; V: TRBV7-9
CDR3: CASRTGLNQPQHF; DNA: TGTGCCAGCAGGACAGGACTCAATCAGCCCCAGCATTTT; D: -; J: TRBJ1-5; size: few; V: TRBV28
CDR3: CASSLDRGKNIQYF; DNA: TGCGCCAGCAGCTTGGACAGGGGCAAAAACATTCAGTACTTC; D: TRBD1; J: TRBJ2-4; size: many; V: TRBV5-1
CDR3: CAHGPGPGCTF; DNA: TGTGCCCATGGGCCAGGGCCTGGCTGCACCTTC; D: -; J: TRBJ1-2; size: few; V: TRBV10-3
CDR3: CSARRDSFKETQYF; DNA: TGCAGTGCTAGGAGGGACTCCTTTAAAGAGACCCAGTACTTC; D: -; J: TRBJ2-5; size: -; V: TRBV20-1
CDR3: CASSLSLGGLAGESYEQYF; DNA: TGTGCCAGCAGTTTATCATTAGGGGGACTAGCGGGAGAATCCTACGAGCAGTACTTC; D: TRBD2; J: TRBJ2-7; size: -; V: TRBV28
CDR3: CSARSSGTETQYF; DNA: TGCAGTGCTAGGAGTTCCGGCACCGAGACTCAGTACTTC; D: -; J: TRBJ2-4; size: -; V: TRBV20-1
CDR3: CSARVASGTYEQFF; DNA: TGCAGTGCTAGAGTGGCTAGCGGGACCTATGAGCAGTTCTTC; D: TRBD2; J: TRBJ2-1; size: -; V: TRBV20-1
CDR3: CASSQEAAKYF; DNA: TGTGCCAGCAGCCAAGAGGCAGCAAAGTACTTC; D: -; J: TRBJ2-5; size: -; V: TRBV3-1
CDR3: CASSQEMAGGRTSYEQYF; DNA: TGTGCCAGCAGCCAAGAAATGGCCGGCGGGAGGACTTCCTACGAGCAGTACTTC; D: TRBD2; J: TRBJ2-7; size: few; V: TRBV4-2
CDR3: CASAPAHAYEQYF; DNA: TGTGCTAGTGCCCCGGCACACGCCTACGAGCAGTACTTC; D: -; J: TRBJ2-7; size: few; V: TRBV12-5
CDR3: CASSLELSTISNEQFF; DNA: TGTGCCAGCAGCTTGGAGCTCTCTACTATCTCCAATGAGCAGTTCTTC; D: -; J: TRBJ2-1; size: -; V: TRBV5-5
CDR3: CASSPPRASGQTYEQYF; DNA: TGTGCCAGCAGCCCCCCACGGGCTAGCGGGCAAACCTACGAGCAGTACTTC; D: TRBD2; J: TRBJ2-7; size: -; V: TRBV3-1
CDR3: CSARDWRGSDEQYF; DNA: TGCAGTGCTAGAGATTGGAGGGGATCCGACGAGCAGTACTTC; D: -; J: TRBJ2-7; size: -; V: TRBV20-1
CDR3: CASSLEGVGGETQYF; DNA: TGTGCCAGCAGCTTAGAAGGCGTTGGTGGGGAGACCCAGTACTTC; D: -; J: TRBJ2-5; size: many; V: TRBV7-2
CDR3: CASSSGLAGPKTQYF; DNA: TGTGCCAGCAGCAGCGGACTAGCGGGGCCAAAGACCCAGTACTTC; D: TRBD2; J: TRBJ2-5; size: -; V: TRBV28